The 5 T cell receptor beta chains given below trace back to one sample, sequenced in a study of blood T cell repertoires in COVID-19. Generated by immunoSEQ multiplex PCR, the TCRdb table keeps only in-frame clones and is missing some. The table includes about 46,000 clones, approximately 80% detected once. Sequencing input: peripheral blood. All receptors come from a man between 60 and 70 years old with acute or convalescent COVID-19.

This chain connects TRBV5-1 to TRBJ1-2, with a possible D match to TRBD1 (5 bases). The germline V and J ends were trimmed by 0 bases and 7 bases, with 10 bases remaining between them. The CDR3 is made up of 13 amino acids. Germline loops: CDR1 SGHRS, CDR2 YFSETQ. CDR3 sequence (DNA): TGCGCCAGCAGCTTGGCCGGTAGGGGTGGCTACACCTTC. Its translation is CASSLAGRGGYTF.

This clone was picked up one time. The V and J genes are TRBV19 and TRBJ2-4; 13 bases match TRBD2. CDR3 length: 14 residues. Germline assignment: CDR1 LNHDA and CDR2 SQIVND (reference sequence). With V trimmed by 5 bases and J by 5 bases, 0 bases remained unmatched. Here the CDR3 DNA reads TGTGCCAGTAGTGGACTAGCGGGGGAAAACATTCAGTACTTC. This gives the protein CASSGLAGENIQYF.

The chain employs TRBV13 and TRBJ1-1, with 7 bases identical to TRBD1. This CDR3 region has 15 residues. J lost 2 bases, V lost 0 bases, and 3 bases had no gene match. The germline V gene has CDR1 PRHDT and CDR2 FYEKMQ (reference sequence). CDR3 nucleotide sequence: TGTGCCAGCAGCTTAGGAGGGGGCAGAAACACTGAAGCTTTCTTT. Translation: CASSLGGGRNTEAFF.

The rearrangement uses TRBV11-2 and TRBJ2-1, with 11 positions matching TRBD2. V was pared by 1 base and J by 7 bases, with 6 bases of the junction left unmatched. The length of the CDR3 is 16 residues. Germline CDR1 SGHAT, CDR2 FQNNGV. The chain's CDR3 is CASSLVAGGHTNEQFF. CDR3 nucleotide sequence: TGTGCCAGCAGCTTAGTAGCGGGGGGGCACACGAATGAGCAGTTCTTC.

This clone was picked up a small number of times. The rearrangement uses TRBV19 and TRBJ1-1, with a tentative D call TRBD1 (5 bases). The CDR3 runs to 17 residues. CDR1 LNHDA and CDR2 SQIVND come from the germline V gene (reference sequence). V shed 5 bases and J shed 1 base, with 20 bases lying between them. The CDR3 DNA is TGTGCCAGTAGTCTCCTGACGGGGCCCGGGGGGAACACTGAAGCTTTCTTT. It is translated as CASSLLTGPGGNTEAFF.